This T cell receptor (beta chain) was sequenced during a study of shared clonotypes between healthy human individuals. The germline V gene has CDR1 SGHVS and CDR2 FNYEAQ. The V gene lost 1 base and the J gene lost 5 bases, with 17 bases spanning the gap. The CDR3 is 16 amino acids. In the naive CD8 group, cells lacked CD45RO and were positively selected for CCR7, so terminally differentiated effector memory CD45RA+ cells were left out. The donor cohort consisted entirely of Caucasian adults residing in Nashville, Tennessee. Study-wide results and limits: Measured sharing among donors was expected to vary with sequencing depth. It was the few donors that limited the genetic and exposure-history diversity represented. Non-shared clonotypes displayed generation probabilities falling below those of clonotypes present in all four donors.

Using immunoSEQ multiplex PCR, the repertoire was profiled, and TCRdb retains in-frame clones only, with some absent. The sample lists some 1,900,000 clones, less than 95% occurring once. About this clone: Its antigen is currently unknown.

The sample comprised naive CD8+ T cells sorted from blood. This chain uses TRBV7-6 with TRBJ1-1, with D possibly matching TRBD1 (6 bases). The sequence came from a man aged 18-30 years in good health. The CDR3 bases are TGTGCCAGCAGCTTAGACAGGGTAATGTCAATGACTGAAGCTTTCTTT. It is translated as CASSLDRVMSMTEAFF.